This T cell receptor beta chain was sequenced in a study of identical twins. Notes on the study in general: Partly confounded zero-insertion analyses could result from invariant MAIT and iNKT cells.

The CDR3 length is 16 residues. From germline, CDR1 is SGHTA and CDR2 FQGNSA. The V and J ends lost 5 bases and 2 bases, in that order; junction bases with no gene match: 5. TCRdb redid the calling of the 5' RACE reads with MiXCR, one entry per CDR3 protein. This table has more than 1.5 million distinct CDR3 sequences, about 32% appearing once. The donor group consisted entirely of healthy Caucasians. This clonotype was observed a few times. Its antigen is still unknown. Sequencing was done on a sample of cord blood. The rearrangement joins TRBV7-2 to TRBJ2-3; 12 nucleotides match TRBD2. This TCR derives from a newborn girl in good health. In nucleotides, the CDR3 is TGTGCCAGCAGCAAGACTAGCGGGAGATACACAGATACGCAGTATTTT. Translating it yields CASSKTSGRYTDTQYF.